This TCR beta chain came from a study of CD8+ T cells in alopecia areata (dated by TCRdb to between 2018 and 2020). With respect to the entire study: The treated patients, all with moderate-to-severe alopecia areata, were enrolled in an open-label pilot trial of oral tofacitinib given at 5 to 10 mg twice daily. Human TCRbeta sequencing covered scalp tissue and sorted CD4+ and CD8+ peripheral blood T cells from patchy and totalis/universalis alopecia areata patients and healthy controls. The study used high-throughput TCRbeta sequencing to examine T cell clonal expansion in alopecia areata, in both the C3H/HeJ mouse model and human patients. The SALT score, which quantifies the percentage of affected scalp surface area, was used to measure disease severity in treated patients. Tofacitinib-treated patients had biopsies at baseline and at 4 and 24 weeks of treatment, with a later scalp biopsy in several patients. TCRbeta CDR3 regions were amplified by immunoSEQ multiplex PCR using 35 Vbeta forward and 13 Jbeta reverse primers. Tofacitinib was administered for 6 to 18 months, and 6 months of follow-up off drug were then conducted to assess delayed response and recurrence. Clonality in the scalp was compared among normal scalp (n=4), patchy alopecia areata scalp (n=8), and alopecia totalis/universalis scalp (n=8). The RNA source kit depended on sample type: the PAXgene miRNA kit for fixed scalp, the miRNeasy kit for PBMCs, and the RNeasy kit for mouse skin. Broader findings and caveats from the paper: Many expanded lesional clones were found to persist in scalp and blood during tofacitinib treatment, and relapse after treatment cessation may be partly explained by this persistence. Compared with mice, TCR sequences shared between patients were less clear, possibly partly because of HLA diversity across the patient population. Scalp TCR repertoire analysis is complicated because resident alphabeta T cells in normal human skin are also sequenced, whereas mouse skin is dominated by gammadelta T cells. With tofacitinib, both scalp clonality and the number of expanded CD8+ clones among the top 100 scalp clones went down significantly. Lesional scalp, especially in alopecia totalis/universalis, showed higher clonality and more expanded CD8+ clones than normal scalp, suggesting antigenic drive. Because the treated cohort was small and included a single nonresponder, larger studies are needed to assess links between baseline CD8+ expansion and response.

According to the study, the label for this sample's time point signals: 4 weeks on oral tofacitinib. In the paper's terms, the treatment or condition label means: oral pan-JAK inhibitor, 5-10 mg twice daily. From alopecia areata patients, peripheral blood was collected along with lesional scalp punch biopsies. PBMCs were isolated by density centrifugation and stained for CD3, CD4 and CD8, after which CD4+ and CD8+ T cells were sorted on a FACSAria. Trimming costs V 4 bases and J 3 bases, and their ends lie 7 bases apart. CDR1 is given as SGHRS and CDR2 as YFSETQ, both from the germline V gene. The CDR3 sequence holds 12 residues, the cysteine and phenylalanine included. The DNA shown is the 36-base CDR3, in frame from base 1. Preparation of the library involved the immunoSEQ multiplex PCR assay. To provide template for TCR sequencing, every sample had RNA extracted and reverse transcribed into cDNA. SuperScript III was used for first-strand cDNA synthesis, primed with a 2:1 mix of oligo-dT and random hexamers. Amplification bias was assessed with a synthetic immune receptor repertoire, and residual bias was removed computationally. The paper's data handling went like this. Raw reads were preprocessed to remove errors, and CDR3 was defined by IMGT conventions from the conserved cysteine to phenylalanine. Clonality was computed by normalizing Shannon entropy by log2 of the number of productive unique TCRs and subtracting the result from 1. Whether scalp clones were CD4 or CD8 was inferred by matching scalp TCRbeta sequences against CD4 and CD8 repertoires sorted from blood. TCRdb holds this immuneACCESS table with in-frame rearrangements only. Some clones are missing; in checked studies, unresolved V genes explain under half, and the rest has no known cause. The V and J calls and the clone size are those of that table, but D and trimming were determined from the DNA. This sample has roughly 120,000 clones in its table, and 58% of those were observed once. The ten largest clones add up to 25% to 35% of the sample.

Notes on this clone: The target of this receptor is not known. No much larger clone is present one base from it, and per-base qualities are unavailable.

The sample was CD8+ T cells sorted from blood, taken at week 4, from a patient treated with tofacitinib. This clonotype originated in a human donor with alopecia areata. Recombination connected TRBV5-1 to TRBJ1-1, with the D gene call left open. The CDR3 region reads CASSPPYTEAFF. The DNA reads TGCGCCAGCAGCCCTCCCTACACTGAAGCTTTCTTT.